The 8 T cell receptor beta chains given below trace back to one sample, sequenced in a study of cytomegalovirus exposure and HLA in healthy donors. The study ran its PCR with 60 Vbeta and 13 Jbeta primers. The protocol was immunoSEQ multiplex PCR, while the TCRdb copy is restricted to in-frame clones and leaves out a portion. The data show 150,000 or so clones, with around 73% seen just once and 1.5% to 2% held by the top ten. The source material was PBMCs. Source of these receptors: a woman aged 18-30 years in good health and CMV-seronegative.

This clone was found a few times. V usage is TRBV5-4 and J usage is TRBJ2-2, with TRBD1 matching over 8 bases. This CDR3 spans 15 amino acids. After removal of 2 bases from V and 5 bases from J, the junction contained 5 bases not matched to a gene. Germline CDR1 is SGHNT and CDR2 is YYREEE (reference sequence). CDR3 nucleotides: TGTGCCAGCAGCTTCCCGGGACAGGCAACCGGGGAGCTGTTTTTT. Its translation: CASSFPGQATGELFF.

The sample holds one count of this clone. The gene calls are TRBV19 and TRBJ2-3; tentatively, D is TRBD2 (5 bases). The CDR3 has 11 residues. Germline V gene data show CDR1 as LNHDA and CDR2 as SQIVND (reference sequence). The V gene lost 8 bases and the J gene lost 7 bases, with 10 bases spanning the gap. The DNA of the CDR3 is TGTGCCAGTGGAGAGGGCTATACGCAGTATTTT. This codes for CASGEGYTQYF.

The chain employs TRBV28 and TRBJ1-1, with D perhaps matching TRBD1 (6 bases). V was cut by 8 bases and J by 8 bases, with 18 bases left in between. The CDR3 is 13 residues long. Germline CDR1 MDHEN, CDR2 SYDVKM. In DNA form, the CDR3 reads TGTGCCAGCGAACTGTGGGACACCAAAGAAGCTTTCTTT. It codes for CASELWDTKEAFF.

There are a few counts of this clone. This chain links TRBV29-1 with TRBJ1-2; 8 positions match TRBD1. The CDR3 totals 11 residues. Germline-derived CDR1 and CDR2 are SQVTM and ANQGSEA. The chain's CDR3 is CSSQGAKGYTF. CDR3 sequence (DNA): TGCAGTTCGCAGGGGGCGAAGGGCTACACCTTC.

V gene TRBV6-6 combines with J gene TRBJ1-4, with no clear D. CDR1 MNHNY and CDR2 SVGAGI come from the germline V gene (reference sequence). V was pared by 2 bases and J by 0 bases, with 7 bases between. This CDR3 region has 15 residues. The CDR3, as DNA: TGTGCCAGCAGTTACGTGGGAGCAACTAATGAAAAACTGTTTTTT. Encoded protein: CASSYVGATNEKLFF.

This clone turned up a few times. The CDR3 DNA sequence: TGTGCCAGCAGTTTCAGGGGGAGACCTCATGGCTACACCTTC. Translating it yields CASSFRGRPHGYTF. The rearrangement uses TRBV27 and TRBJ1-2, with TRBD1 identical over 7 bases. The CDR3 has 14 amino acids. V lost 3 bases, J lost 6 bases, and 7 bases stayed unmatched. The V gene's germline CDR1 is MNHEY and CDR2 SMNVEV (reference sequence).

CDR3 DNA: TGCGCCAGCAGCCAACCCATACAGGGGGATGGCTACACCTTC. Protein: CASSQPIQGDGYTF. The chain employs TRBV4-1 and TRBJ1-2, with 8 nucleotides matching TRBD1. J gave up 6 bases and V 2 bases, and 5 bases lay outside the gene matches. This CDR3 spans 14 amino acids. The germline V gene has CDR1 MGHRA and CDR2 YSYEKL.

The rearrangement joins TRBV7-2 to TRBJ2-1, with TRBD1 matching 8 bases. The CDR3 is 15 amino acids. Trimming cost V 5 bases and J 3 bases; bases outside gene matches: 6. From germline, CDR1 is SGHTA and CDR2 FQGNSA. The CDR3 DNA is TGTGCCAGCAGCCCAGGGGGCGCGGACTACAATGAGCAGTTCTTC. Amino acids: CASSPGGADYNEQFF.